Presented here are 23 T cell receptor beta chains from one specimen sequenced in a study of neurological immune-mediated disorders (dated by TCRdb to between 2018 and 2021). The method was 5' RACE. For sequencing, an Illumina HiSeq 2500 was employed. The public reads were reprocessed in TCRdb via fastp at Q25 and MiXCR, keeping in-frame beta chains. Rows matching on CDR3 protein sequence are summarized as one entry with the most common DNA and genes. This sample comprises tens of thousands of distinct CDR3 sequences, 2% to 3% of them detected only once. The ten top clones hold about 2.4% of the sample. The specimen sequenced was PBMCs. The receptors were sampled from a man in his forties or fifties with multiple sclerosis.

This clonotype was counted at least ten times. V gene TRBV7-9 combines with J gene TRBJ2-7; possible D gene TRBD1, 5 bases. CDR1 and CDR2 from the germline V gene are SEHNR and FQNEAQ (reference sequence). CDR3 length equals 13 residues. V lost 8 bases to trimming and J lost 4 bases, with 15 bases between them. The CDR3 spells CASQKGRAYEQYF. CDR3 nucleotides: TGTGCCAGCCAAAAGGGCAGGGCGTACGAGCAGTACTTC.

This clonotype has at least ten counts. Mismatch with germline at one junction end may stem from a read error. This chain links TRBV12-3 or TRBV12-4 with TRBJ1-5, with D possibly matching TRBD1 (5 bases). The CDR3 sequence is 13 residues long. The CDR3 reads CAIGRGDNQPQNF. CDR3 coding DNA: TGTGCCATCGGGAGGGGCGACAATCAGCCCCAGAATTTT.

This clonotype was found many times. The chain couples TRBV6-5 to TRBJ1-1; possibly TRBD1 for D (5 bases). This CDR3 contains 13 residues. Germline V gives CDR1 MNHEY, CDR2 SVGAGI. V dropped 7 bases and J dropped 3 bases, with 12 bases sitting between them. CDR3 in DNA: TGTGCCAGCATCACACGGGGGTACACTGAAGCTTTCTTT. The encoded protein is CASITRGYTEAFF.

This clonotype occurred many times. The V and J genes are TRBV5-1 and TRBJ1-6; the D is unclear. V was pared by 8 bases and J by 5 bases, with 14 bases between. Germline V gene sequence: CDR1 SGHRS, CDR2 YFSETQ. The CDR3 length is 14 residues. The CDR3 protein is CARVRHRNNSPLHF. The CDR3 DNA sequence: TGCGCCAGGGTCCGACATAGGAATAATTCACCCCTCCACTTT.

In its sample, this clonotype was seen a few times. This rearrangement joins TRBV12-3 or TRBV12-4 to TRBJ2-5; D may be TRBD2 (6 bases). V was clipped by 4 bases and J by 4 bases, with 16 bases between them. The CDR3 has 15 residues. CDR3 loop: CASSSRGAGGETQYF. CDR3 in DNA: TGTGCCAGCAGTTCGAGAGGGGCCGGGGGAGAGACCCAGTACTTC.

This clonotype showed up many times. CDR3 loop: CASSLGGGWNTEAFF. CDR3 DNA: TGTGCCAGCAGCTTAGGTGGCGGCTGGAACACTGAAGCTTTCTTT. The gene calls are TRBV7-2 and TRBJ1-1; D is ambiguous. The length of the CDR3 is 15 residues. V was cut by 1 base and J by 1 base, with 10 bases left in between. CDR1 is SGHTA and CDR2 is FQGNSA in the germline V gene.

This clonotype showed up many times. This chain links TRBV7-9 with TRBJ2-3, with 9 bases identical to TRBD1. Per the germline V gene, CDR1 is SEHNR and CDR2 is FQNEAQ (reference sequence). The CDR3 sequence is 14 residues long. J was trimmed by 5 bases and V by 4 bases; bases with no gene match: 4. The CDR3 DNA reads TGTGCCAGCAGCTACAGACAGGGGGGAGATACGCAGTATTTT. This codes for CASSYRQGGDTQYF.

This clonotype turned up a few times. The chain joins TRBV5-1 to TRBJ2-3, with no clear D. The V end was cut by 1 base, the J end by 1 base, with 13 bases between. The CDR3 contains 16 residues. CDR1 is SGHRS and CDR2 is YFSETQ in the germline V gene. CDR3: CASSLTTITRTDTQYF. As DNA, the CDR3 is TGCGCCAGCAGCTTGACAACTATAACTCGCACAGATACGCAGTATTTT.

This clonotype was counted many times. The chain links TRBV7-2 to TRBJ2-3; D gene uncertain. The V end lost 0 bases, the J end lost 7 bases, and 14 bases lay between the germline ends. The CDR3 runs 15 residues. The germline V gene has CDR1 SGHTA and CDR2 FQGNSA. The CDR3 bases are TGTGCCAGCAGCTTAGCGCGGCGAAGGTCGAATACGCAGTATTTT. Translation gives CASSLARRRSNTQYF.

This clonotype was seen many times. The genes are TRBV5-6 and TRBJ1-1; D is possibly TRBD1 (5 bases). Trimming left V 0 bases short and J 0 bases short, with 12 bases between. The length of the CDR3 is 16 residues. Germline CDR1 and CDR2: SGHDT and YYEEEE. The CDR3 sequence is CASSLVRGDMNTEAFF. As DNA, the CDR3 is TGTGCCAGCAGCTTGGTGAGGGGAGATATGAACACTGAAGCTTTCTTT.

This clonotype was seen many times. The genes are TRBV6-2 or TRBV6-3 and TRBJ2-5, with D unclear. Trimming cost V 7 bases and J 5 bases, with 8 bases left between them. CDR3 length equals 11 residues. Germline V gene lookup returns CDR1 MNHEY and CDR2 SVGEGT. Here the CDR3 DNA reads TGTGCCAGCAAGGATCTCGAGACCCAGTACTTC. It specifies CASKDLETQYF.

This clonotype was recorded many times. This chain uses TRBV20-1 with TRBJ2-5; 16 bases match TRBD2. Germline CDR1 reads DFQATT; CDR2 reads SNEGSKA (reference sequence). CDR3 length: 15 amino acids. V lost 3 bases to trimming and J lost 7 bases; unmatched junction nucleotides: 5. This CDR3 is CSARGLAGGFGTQYF. In DNA form, the CDR3 reads TGCAGTGCTAGGGGACTAGCGGGGGGGTTTGGGACCCAGTACTTC.

This clonotype appeared many times. The CDR3 loop reads CASSLVEGGRTEAFF. CDR3 nucleotide sequence: TGTGCCAGCAGCTTAGTAGAAGGCGGTCGGACTGAAGCTTTCTTT. This chain links TRBV7-9 with TRBJ1-1; D gene uncertain. The CDR3 extends over 15 amino acids. The V and J ends lost 1 base and 5 bases respectively, with 14 bases between them. The germline V gene encodes CDR1 SEHNR and CDR2 FQNEAQ (reference sequence).

There are many counts of this clonotype. This chain connects TRBV3-1 to TRBJ2-3; 8 bases match TRBD1. Trimming removed 5 bases from V and 3 bases from J; junction bases left unmatched: 4. Per germline, CDR1 LGHDT and CDR2 YNNKEL (reference sequence). This CDR3 is built from 14 residues. CDR3 in DNA: TGTGCCAGCAGCTCCCGGGACAGGACAGATACGCAGTATTTT. Translation gives CASSSRDRTDTQYF.

This clonotype has ten or more counts. The V gene is TRBV7-8, the J gene TRBJ1-1, with D maybe TRBD1 (6 bases). Germline V lookup: CDR1 SGHVS, CDR2 FQNEAQ. Deletions cut 4 bases from V and 8 bases from J, with 8 bases between. The CDR3 runs 11 residues. CDR3 nucleotides: TGTGCCAGCAGCTCAGGGGTAGAAGCTTTCTTT. Its translation: CASSSGVEAFF.

This clonotype was found many times. The gene calls are TRBV10-3 and TRBJ2-5; 10 nucleotides align to TRBD1. The germline gives CDR1 ENHRY, CDR2 SYGVKD. V was pared by 1 base and J by 2 bases, with 4 bases of the junction left unmatched. The CDR3 is 16 amino acids. The CDR3 protein is CAISEFGTGEQETQYF. The DNA of the CDR3 is TGTGCCATCAGTGAGTTCGGGACAGGGGAACAAGAGACCCAGTACTTC.

A remark on this clonotype: This could be a read error, since a much larger clone is one nucleotide away. The rearrangement joins TRBV7-2 to TRBJ1-2; D might be TRBD1 (6 bases). Germline CDR1 SGHTA, CDR2 FQGNSA. The CDR3 contains 13 residues. V lost 5 bases and J lost 6, with 13 bases in between. This chain's CDR3 is CASSPRGGDGYTF. CDR3 nucleotides: TGTGCCAGCAGCCCCAGAGGGGGAGATGGCTACACCTTC.

This clonotype was seen a few times. This sequence may be a read error, since a much larger clone differs from it by one base. The CDR3 loop is CSARTPDQPQNF. As DNA, the CDR3 is TGCAGTGCTAGGACCCCAGATCAGCCCCAGAATTTT. The chain has TRBV20-1 and TRBJ1-5; D unclear. The CDR3 has 12 amino acids. Germline V gene lookup returns CDR1 DFQATT and CDR2 SNEGSKA (reference sequence).

This clonotype was observed many times. Germline and junction disagree at one end, which may indicate a read error. The chain links TRBV5-1 to TRBJ1-5, with D unresolved. This CDR3 has 14 residues. CDR1 and CDR2 from the germline V gene are SGHRS and YFSETQ. CDR3 coding DNA: TGCGCCAGCAGCTTGTCGGGGATTCACCAGCCCCAGAATTTT. It codes for CASSLSGIHQPQNF.

This clonotype was counted many times. The chain joins TRBV7-2 to TRBJ2-5; 12 positions agree with TRBD1. Germline V gene lookup returns CDR1 SGHTA and CDR2 FQGNSA. This CDR3 has 16 amino acids. With 0 bases clipped from V and 6 bases from J, the junction kept 5 bases outside the gene matches. CDR3 amino acids: CASSLAGTGGSKTQYF. The CDR3 DNA follows: TGTGCCAGCAGCTTAGCTGGGACAGGGGGCTCGAAGACCCAGTACTTC.

The chain uses TRBV4-2 and TRBJ1-6, with D possibly being TRBD1 (6 bases). Trimming removed 3 bases from V and 7 bases from J, with 10 bases in between. CDR3 length: 14 residues. Germline V lookup: CDR1 LGHNA, CDR2 YNFKEQ. CDR3 loop: CASSQDSLNSPLHF. Written as DNA, the CDR3 is TGTGCCAGCAGCCAGGACAGCTTAAATTCACCCCTCCACTTT.

In its sample, this clonotype was seen many times. The chain couples TRBV20-1 to TRBJ2-5; D perhaps matches TRBD1 (6 bases). This CDR3 contains 15 residues. Germline V gene lookup returns CDR1 DFQATT and CDR2 SNEGSKA (reference sequence). Trimming took 6 bases from V and 1 from J, leaving 18 bases between them. DNA of the CDR3: TGCAGTGCCATAACCCTCACAGGGCCCCAAGAGACCCAGTACTTC. Translating gives CSAITLTGPQETQYF.

This clonotype was seen a few times. The chain couples TRBV6-5 to TRBJ2-7, with 7 bases identical to TRBD1. V lost 6 bases, J lost 4 bases, and 3 bases stayed unmatched. Germline V gene data show CDR1 as MNHEY and CDR2 as SVGAGI. The CDR3 has 12 residues. CDR3 in amino acids: CASRGQKYEQYF. The CDR3 region has the DNA TGTGCCAGCAGGGGACAGAAATACGAGCAGTACTTC.